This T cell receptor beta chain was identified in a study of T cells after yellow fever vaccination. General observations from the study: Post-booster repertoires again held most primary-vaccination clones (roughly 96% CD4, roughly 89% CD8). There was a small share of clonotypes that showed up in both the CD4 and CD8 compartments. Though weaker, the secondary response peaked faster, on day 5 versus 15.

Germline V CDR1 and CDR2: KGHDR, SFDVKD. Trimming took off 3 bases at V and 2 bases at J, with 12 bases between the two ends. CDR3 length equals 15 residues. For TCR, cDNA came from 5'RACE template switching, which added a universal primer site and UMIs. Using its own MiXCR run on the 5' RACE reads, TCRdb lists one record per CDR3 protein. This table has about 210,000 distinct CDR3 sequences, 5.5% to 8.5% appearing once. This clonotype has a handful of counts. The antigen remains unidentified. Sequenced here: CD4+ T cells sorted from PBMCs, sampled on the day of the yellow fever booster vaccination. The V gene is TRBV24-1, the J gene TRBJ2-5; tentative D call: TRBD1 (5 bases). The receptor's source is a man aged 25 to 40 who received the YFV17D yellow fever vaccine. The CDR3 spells CATSDPADSQETQYF. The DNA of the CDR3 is TGTGCCACCAGTGATCCCGCAGACAGTCAAGAGACCCAGTACTTC.